This is a list of T cell receptor beta chains from one sample in a study of blood T cell repertoires in COVID-19. Repertoires were generated with immunoSEQ multiplex PCR, while TCRdb's copy carries only in-frame clones and drops some. The table records a few hundred thousand clones, approximately 80% of them present only once. Source material: peripheral blood. The receptors come from a human donor in a cohort sampled during active COVID-19. Each CDR3 is given with its conserved first and last residue. Fields, in order: J gene, clone size, V gene, CDR3 length, CDR3 protein. The size entry is marked missing in some rows and otherwise reads once, few, many or a size class.

TRBJ2-1 many TRBV10-3 14 CATQYSDVYNEQFF
TRBJ2-2 . TRBV29-1 12 CSFGQGPGELFF
TRBJ2-4 . TRBV18 16 CASSPRDRGLQNIQYF
TRBJ1-4 few TRBV7-9 17 CASSLRQGFSTNEKLFF
TRBJ2-3 . TRBV12-5 11 CASGLADTQYF
TRBJ2-3 . TRBV6-6 13 CASKGPGGDTQYF
TRBJ1-4 . TRBV5-1 15 CASSLAPGTNEKLFF
TRBJ2-1 . TRBV27 15 CASSLPAGRGNEQFF
TRBJ2-1 . TRBV7-9 12 CASSPDISSAFF
TRBJ2-3 once TRBV11-3 13 CASSSRFIDTQYF
TRBJ2-7 . TRBV7-9 15 CASSLVARPTYEQYF
TRBJ1-4 . TRBV28 16 CASSNRRQTTNEKLFF
TRBJ2-7 . TRBV10-1 15 CASSDGLAAMREQYF
TRBJ2-7 . TRBV18 17 CASSRPTSGTPIYEQYF
TRBJ2-1 . TRBV9 14 CASSAGTRGNEQFF
TRBJ2-1 . TRBV27 12 CASTQGSNEQFF
TRBJ2-7 . TRBV28 15 CASHPPGLAFYEQYF
TRBJ2-1 . TRBV6-7 18 CASSYSKGRRENWYEQFF
TRBJ1-6 . TRBV19 15 CASSIAGTYNSPLHF
TRBJ1-4 . TRBV28 15 CASSLITATNEKLFF
TRBJ2-7 . TRBV13 15 CASSPWTSGSDEQYF
TRBJ2-3 . TRBV11-1 16 CASSSDPGGSTDTQYF
TRBJ2-3 . TRBV29-1 16 CSVEDERVWESDTQYF
TRBJ2-7 . TRBV3-1/TRBV3-2 16 CASSQDHGGGTYEQYF
TRBJ1-2 . TRBV6-5 13 CASSRGQGLGYTF
TRBJ1-1 . TRBV5-4 14 CASSLVPGSTEAFF
TRBJ1-2 . TRBV27 13 CASSFQGYYGYTF
TRBJ2-1 . TRBV24-1 17 CATSDTSGQHSYNEQFF
TRBJ2-4 . TRBV19 13 CASSRDRGGIQYF
TRBJ2-5 . TRBV4-2 17 CASSQDPGLAGVETQYF